A single sample is the source of the 2 T cell receptor beta chains below, sequenced in a study of T cell clonotyping in hematopoietic cell transplantation. Sequencing was performed with immunoSEQ multiplex PCR; in TCRdb, only in-frame clones are kept and a portion is missing. The sample consists of a few thousand clones, around 80% of them appearing once. This specimen was peripheral blood mononuclear cells, taken 100 days after allogeneic stem cell transplant. The receptors originated from a male patient in his fifties who had an allogeneic stem cell transplant from an unrelated donor, so the T cells may come from the graft donor. Some clones in this sample may be carry-over from other donors' samples.

CDR3 DNA: TGTGCCAGCATCGAACGGGGACAGGGGAGGCAGTTCTTC. Amino acids: CASIERGQGRQFF. This sequence joins TRBV7-2 and TRBJ2-1, with 10 bases lining up with TRBD1. Germline CDR1 is SGHTA and CDR2 is FQGNSA. Unmatched junction bases numbered 9, after V lost 7 bases and J lost 12 bases. This CDR3 region has 13 residues.

V gene TRBV5-6 combines with J gene TRBJ2-5, with D possibly matching TRBD1 (6 bases). Germline V gene sequence: CDR1 SGHDT, CDR2 YYEEEE. V lost 4 bases and J lost 5, with 18 bases in between. The CDR3 has 15 amino acids. The CDR3 region is CASSRFRDKRETQYF. Written as DNA, the CDR3 is TGTGCCAGCAGCAGATTCCGGGACAAAAGGGAGACCCAGTACTTC.